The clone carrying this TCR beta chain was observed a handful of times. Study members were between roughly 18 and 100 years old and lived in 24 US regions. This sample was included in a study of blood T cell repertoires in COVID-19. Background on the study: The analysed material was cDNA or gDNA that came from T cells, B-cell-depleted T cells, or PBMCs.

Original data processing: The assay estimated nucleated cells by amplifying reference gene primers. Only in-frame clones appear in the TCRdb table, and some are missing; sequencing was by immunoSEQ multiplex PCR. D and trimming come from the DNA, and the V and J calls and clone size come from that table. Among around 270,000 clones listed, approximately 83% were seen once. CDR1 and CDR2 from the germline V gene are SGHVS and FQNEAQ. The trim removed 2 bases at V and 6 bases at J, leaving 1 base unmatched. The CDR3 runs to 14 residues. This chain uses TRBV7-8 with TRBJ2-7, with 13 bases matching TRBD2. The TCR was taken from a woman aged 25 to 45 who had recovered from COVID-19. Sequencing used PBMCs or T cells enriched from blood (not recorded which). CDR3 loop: CASSLRTSGSEQYF. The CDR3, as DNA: TGTGCCAGCAGCTTACGGACTAGCGGGAGCGAGCAGTACTTC.